The subject of this entry is one T cell receptor beta chain. What it recognizes is unknown. The data derive from a study of identifying expanded T cells in peripheral blood. The study, taken as a whole, reports: Roughly two-week clone count variance significantly increased as total template count grew.

V was cut by 7 bases and J by 0 bases, with 13 bases left in between. This CDR3 region has 15 residues. The germline CDR1 and CDR2 sequences are SNHLY and FYNNEI. Sequencing was performed with immunoSEQ multiplex PCR; in TCRdb, only in-frame clones are kept and a portion is missing. The sample shows under 95,000 clones, about 91% of them seen only once. Sequenced: blood. This receptor was taken from a person aged 18-70 years in good health. The rearrangement uses TRBV2 and TRBJ1-3; D may be TRBD1 (6 bases). The DNA of the CDR3 is TGTGCCAGCACAGGACAGCCGTCCTCTGGAAACACCATATATTTT. Translated, it gives CASTGQPSSGNTIYF. The entire variable domain, with the rest obtained from reference TRBV2 and TRBJ1-3, is as follows: EPEVTQTPSHQVTQMGQEVILRCVPISNHLYFYWYRQILGQKVEFLVSFYNNEISEKSEIFDDQFSVERPDGSNFTLKIRSTKLEDSAMYFCASTGQPSSGNTIYFGEGSWLTVV.